This TCR beta chain appears in the sequencing data of a study of Ad26.COV2.S vaccination and SARS-CoV-2 variants. On the study more broadly: The donor belonged to the COV1001 Ad26.COV2.S trial arm.

This sample's treatment: 19 received Ad26.COV2.S at low or high dose, single or two shots; five or six received placebo; per-sample allocation not given. Following the first vaccine or placebo injection, samples were taken on day 63. Sequenced by immunoSEQ multiplex PCR; TCRdb stores in-frame clones only, minus some. The data show hundreds of thousands of clones, roughly 87% seen once. The receptor comes from a person between 18 and 59 years old who received the Ad26.COV2.S COVID-19 vaccine or a placebo. The sequencing here drew on peripheral blood, taken in a trial of Ad26.COV2.S vaccine versus placebo.

CDR3 in amino acids: CASMSSIGEAFF. The CDR3, as DNA: TGTGCCAGCATGAGTTCTATCGGTGAAGCTTTCTTT. The chain uses TRBV2 and TRBJ1-1; the D is unclear. This CDR3 is 12 amino acids long. The V gene lost 7 bases and the J gene lost 7 bases, with 13 bases spanning the gap. The germline CDR1 and CDR2 sequences are SNHLY and FYNNEI.